Presented here are 18 T cell receptor beta chains from one specimen sequenced in a study of T cells in Graves' hyperthyroidism and ophthalmopathy. Amplified regions were TCR beta CDR3 sequences from RNA transcripts. A set of HTBI primers served as the primers for a first-round RT-PCR of the TCR CDR3. TCRdb re-called the multiplex PCR reads with MiXCR, one entry per CDR3 protein. This table has about 47,000 distinct CDR3 sequences, roughly 51% appearing once. Material: peripheral blood or thyroid tissue (not recorded which). The receptors were sampled from a man aged 18 to 35 with Graves' hyperthyroidism.

The genes are TRBV6-1 and TRBJ2-2, with TRBD2 identical over 11 bases. This CDR3 has 15 amino acids. With 7 bases clipped from V and 4 bases from J, the junction kept 5 bases outside the gene matches. Germline CDR1 is MNHNS and CDR2 is SASEGT. The DNA for the CDR3 is TGTGCCAGCAAGACTAGCGGGGCGGGCACCGGGGAGCTGTTTTTT. Amino acid sequence: CASKTSGAGTGELFF.

V and J are TRBV6-5 and TRBJ1-4; D call uncertain. V dropped 6 bases and J dropped 8 bases, with 10 bases sitting between them. This CDR3 comprises 12 residues. The germline V gene has CDR1 MNHEY and CDR2 SVGAGI. CDR3 nucleotides: TGTGCCAGCAGCTCAAGGGTGGAAAAACTGTTTTTT. It translates to CASSSRVEKLFF.

The chain is built from TRBV10-3 and TRBJ2-5; D is perhaps TRBD1 (5 bases). CDR1 and CDR2 from the germline V gene are ENHRY and SYGVKD. Trimming stripped 0 bases from V and 1 base from J, with 15 bases between. This CDR3 is built from 17 residues. The CDR3 bases are TGTGCCATCAGTGAGTCGACGGTGGGCAGGGCCCAAGAGACCCAGTACTTC. It translates to CAISESTVGRAQETQYF.

The chain recombines TRBV7-9 with TRBJ1-1, with D perhaps matching TRBD1 (5 bases). Germline loops: CDR1 SEHNR, CDR2 FQNEAQ (reference sequence). Trimming removed 3 bases from V and 4 bases from J, with 15 bases in between. This CDR3 has 15 amino acids. Here the CDR3 DNA reads TGTGCCAGCAGCTTTTTGGGGCAATCAGGCACTGAAGCTTTCTTT. Its protein product is CASSFLGQSGTEAFF. Full variable domain (remainder filled in from reference TRBV7-9 and TRBJ1-1): DTGVSQNPRHKITKRGQNVTFRCDPISEHNRLYWYRQTLGQGPEFLTYFQNEAQLEKSRLLSDRFSAERPKGSFSTLEIQRTEQGDSAMYLCASSFLGQSGTEAFFGQGTRLTVV.

This clonotype was counted ten times or more. J is TRBJ1-2 and V is TRBV19; D is ambiguous. Germline CDR1 LNHDA, CDR2 SQIVND (reference sequence). The CDR3 spans 13 residues. V was trimmed by 4 bases and J by 2 bases, leaving 8 bases between them. The CDR3 here is CASSNDGNYGYTF. CDR3 coding DNA: TGTGCCAGTAGTAACGACGGCAACTATGGCTACACCTTC.

This chain links TRBV5-1 with TRBJ2-7, with TRBD2 identical over 13 bases. The CDR3 runs 14 residues. Germline CDR1 and CDR2: SGHRS and YFSETQ. The J segment lost 10 bases and the V segment lost 1 base, leaving 5 bases of the junction unmatched. CDR3 loop: CASSLMGLAGYQYF. DNA for the CDR3: TGCGCCAGCAGCTTGATGGGACTAGCGGGATATCAGTACTTC.

This clonotype was seen only once. One end of the junction varies from germline; a read error may be responsible. V gene TRBV7-8 combines with J gene TRBJ1-2; a weak D match, TRBD1 (6 bases). The germline gives CDR1 SGHVS, CDR2 FQNEAQ. This CDR3 has 15 residues. The CDR3 DNA sequence: TGCGCCAGCAGCTCCTGGACAGCCGGCGGCCATGGCTACACCTTC. This encodes CASSSWTAGGHGYTF.

The rearrangement links TRBV5-1 to TRBJ2-5; 8 bases are shared with TRBD2. The length of the CDR3 is 14 residues. With V trimmed by 0 bases and J by 4 bases, 2 bases remained unmatched. Germline V gives CDR1 SGHRS, CDR2 YFSETQ. CDR3 in amino acids: CASSLVAGRETQYF. The CDR3 DNA sequence: TGCGCCAGCAGCTTGGTAGCGGGGCGAGAGACCCAGTACTTC.

This clonotype was recorded many times. The gene calls are TRBV9 and TRBJ2-5, with 8 bases identical to TRBD1. The CDR3 is 14 residues long. Looked up from germline, CDR1 is SGDLS and CDR2 is YYNGEE. V lost 3 bases and J lost 1; bases outside the gene matches: 2. The CDR3 protein is CASSAGTGQETQYF. The CDR3 region has the DNA TGTGCCAGCAGCGCAGGGACAGGCCAAGAGACCCAGTACTTC.

The V gene is TRBV7-8, the J gene TRBJ1-1; a weak D match, TRBD1 (5 bases). Germline CDR1 and CDR2: SGHVS and FQNEAQ. The CDR3 is 14 residues long. V shed 8 bases and J shed 3 bases, with 16 bases lying between them. CDR3 sequence (DNA): TGTGCCAGCTCACCCTCTGGGGGGGACACTGAAGCTTTCTTT. Protein sequence: CASSPSGGDTEAFF.

This clonotype was seen many times. At one end, the junction sequence differs from germline, possibly due to a read error. This chain joins TRBV7-2 and TRBJ2-5; 10 bases align to TRBD2. Per the germline V gene, CDR1 is SGHTA and CDR2 is FQGNSA. The CDR3 has 19 amino acids. The CDR3, as DNA: TGCGCCAGCAGCCAAGCACGCCCCGGGCTAGCGGGGGCCCGGGGGACCCAGTACTTC. This translates into CASSQARPGLAGARGTQYF.

The genes are TRBV7-8 and TRBJ2-7; tentative D call: TRBD1 (6 bases). Trimming removed 5 bases at V and 0 bases at J, with 17 bases between. The CDR3 is 16 amino acids. Germline V lookup: CDR1 SGHVS, CDR2 FQNEAQ. The CDR3 loop reads CASSHPSTGYSYEQYF. The CDR3 region has the DNA TGTGCCAGCAGCCACCCTTCCACAGGGTACTCCTACGAGCAGTACTTC.

This rearrangement joins TRBV12-3 or TRBV12-4 to TRBJ1-5; D might be TRBD1 (5 bases). The CDR3 runs 14 residues. Trimming left V 3 bases short and J 6 bases short, with 12 bases between. The CDR3 DNA reads as TGTGCCAGCAGTTTGGCAGGGTGGCGTCAGCCCCAGCATTTT. Its protein product is CASSLAGWRQPQHF.

The genes are TRBV25-1 and TRBJ1-6; maybe TRBD1 (6 bases). CDR1 and CDR2 from the germline V gene are MGHDK and SYGVNS. The CDR3 length is 15 residues. V was cut by 6 bases and J by 6 bases, with 15 bases left in between. The CDR3 nucleotides read TGTGCCAGCAGCCAGACCCAAGGGGGTAATTCACCCCTCCACTTT. This translates into CASSQTQGGNSPLHF.

The chain employs TRBV20-1 and TRBJ2-7, with TRBD1 matching over 7 bases. The length of the CDR3 is 14 residues. CDR1 DFQATT and CDR2 SNEGSKA come from the germline V gene (reference sequence). Losses at the gene ends were 1 base for V and 4 bases for J; bases not matched to a gene: 7. In DNA form, the CDR3 reads TGCAGTGCTAGAGGAGGGACAGTGCGATACGAGCAGTACTTC. As protein: CSARGGTVRYEQYF.

The rearrangement joins TRBV5-1 to TRBJ2-7; D possibly corresponds to TRBD1 (7 bases). With 4 bases removed from V and 6 bases from J, the gap between germline ends came to 17 bases. The CDR3 extends over 14 amino acids. Germline V gene sequence: CDR1 SGHRS, CDR2 YFSETQ. The CDR3 protein is CASSPGGTACEQYF. CDR3 nucleotides: TGCGCCAGCAGCCCTGGAGGGACAGCCTGCGAGCAGTACTTC.

This clonotype was seen a single time. The chain has TRBV7-2 and TRBJ1-5; D gene ambiguous. Deletions cut 2 bases from V and 2 bases from J, with 7 bases between. This CDR3 contains 14 residues. Germline CDR1 reads SGHTA; CDR2 reads FQGNSA. CDR3 nucleotides: TGTGCCAGCAGCTTAAGACGCGGCAATCAGCCCCAGCATTTT. Its translation: CASSLRRGNQPQHF.

The chain links TRBV12-3 or TRBV12-4 to TRBJ1-6; TRBD1 matches at 9 bases. J was trimmed by 9 bases and V by 4 bases; bases with no gene match: 7. The CDR3 is 15 amino acids. The CDR3 reads CASSWDRAGGSPLHF. CDR3 in DNA: TGTGCCAGCAGTTGGGACAGGGCCGGAGGTTCACCCCTCCACTTT.